This T cell receptor beta chain stems from a study of Ad26.COV2.S vaccination and SARS-CoV-2 variants. Profiled with immunoSEQ multiplex PCR; TCRdb holds only in-frame clones, not every one. The sample has about 350,000 clones; around nine tenths are singletons. Germline CDR1 is LGHDT and CDR2 is YNNKEL (reference sequence). This CDR3 spans 14 amino acids. The V and J ends lost 2 bases and 5 bases respectively, with 12 bases between them. Treatment indicated: around 19 received Ad26.COV2.S at low or high dose, single or two shots; roughly 5 received placebo; per-sample allocation not given. Sampling took place 63 days after the first vaccine or placebo injection.

Material: peripheral blood, obtained in a trial of Ad26.COV2.S vaccine versus placebo. This TCR came from a person between 18 and 60 years old who received the Ad26.COV2.S COVID-19 vaccine or a placebo. The genes are TRBV3-1 (or the pseudogene TRBV3-2) and TRBJ2-5; D not resolved. The CDR3 DNA reads TGTGCCAGCAGCCAAATGTTGGGTGGGGAGACCCAGTACTTC. Translating it yields CASSQMLGGETQYF.